This T cell receptor (beta chain) comes out of a study of blood T cell repertoires in COVID-19. The protocol was immunoSEQ multiplex PCR, while the TCRdb copy is restricted to in-frame clones and leaves out a portion. The table has 200,000 to 250,000 clones, almost 85% seen once. The germline V gene has CDR1 MNHEY and CDR2 SVGAGI. This CDR3 has 15 amino acids. Losses at the gene ends were 7 bases for V and 3 bases for J; bases not matched to a gene: 9. This clone has a single count. V is TRBV6-5 and J is TRBJ2-4; TRBD2 aligns across 7 bases. This sequence originates from a man in his fifties with acute or convalescent COVID-19. The sequencing input was peripheral blood. This CDR3 is CASNWRESGKNIQYF. Written as DNA, the CDR3 is TGTGCCAGCAATTGGCGGGAGAGTGGCAAAAACATTCAGTACTTC.